Listed here are 17 T cell receptor beta chains from one sample, sequenced in a study of cytomegalovirus exposure and HLA in healthy donors. PCR involved 60 Vbeta and 13 Jbeta primers. The table came from immunoSEQ multiplex PCR; TCRdb's copy has only in-frame clones and leaves some out. The table has around 110,000 clones, 81% seen once; the top ten hold 2% to 2.5%. The sequenced material came from PBMCs. The receptor set was obtained from a man aged 25-45 years in good health and CMV-seronegative.

The rearrangement joins TRBV5-4 to TRBJ2-5; TRBD2 matches at 9 bases. Trimming at V came to 0 bases and at J to 5 bases, leaving 5 bases not matched to a gene. The CDR3 length is 15 residues. The germline V gene has CDR1 SGHNT and CDR2 YYREEE (reference sequence). DNA of the CDR3: TGTGCCAGCAGCTTGGCCTCTAGCGGGGCGGAGACCCAGTACTTC. Translating gives CASSLASSGAETQYF.

This chain connects TRBV9 to TRBJ2-5, with TRBD1 matching over 12 bases. Losses at the gene ends were 4 bases for V and 0 bases for J; bases not matched to a gene: 4. This CDR3 is 16 amino acids long. The V gene's germline CDR1 is SGDLS and CDR2 YYNGEE. The CDR3 bases are TGTGCCAGCAGCAACCGGGACAGGGGGCACCAAGAGACCCAGTACTTC. Translating gives CASSNRDRGHQETQYF.

The V call is TRBV2, the J call TRBJ1-1; 7 bases align to TRBD1. Germline V gives CDR1 SNHLY, CDR2 FYNNEI. The length of the CDR3 is 15 residues. The J segment lost 5 bases and the V segment lost 5 bases, leaving 11 bases of the junction unmatched. Here the CDR3 reads CASSPTGTVQTEAFF. DNA for the CDR3: TGTGCCAGCAGTCCTACAGGGACAGTACAGACTGAAGCTTTCTTT.

The chain links TRBV6-1 to TRBJ1-6, with 7 bases that match TRBD1. CDR1 and CDR2 (germline): MNHNS, SASEGT. This CDR3 comprises 13 residues. V trimming: 6 bases; J trimming: 6 bases; junction bases outside the gene matches: 2. The CDR3 is CASRGQLNSPLHF. The CDR3, as DNA: TGTGCCAGCAGGGGACAGCTTAATTCACCCCTCCACTTT.

This rearrangement joins TRBV18 to TRBJ2-7; D uncertain. The CDR3 is 14 residues long. Germline-derived CDR1 and CDR2 are KGHSH and LQKENI. Trimming removed 5 bases at V and 3 bases at J, with 14 bases between. CDR3 protein: CASSDSAELYEQYF. The CDR3, as DNA: TGTGCCAGCTCAGACTCGGCCGAACTCTACGAGCAGTACTTC.

This chain connects TRBV2 to TRBJ2-1; D ambiguous. V was shortened by 2 bases and J by 0 bases, with 14 bases between the two germline ends. The CDR3 totals 17 residues. Germline V gene lookup returns CDR1 SNHLY and CDR2 FYNNEI. CDR3 nucleotides: TGTGCCAGCAGTGAAAATTCGATCTGGAGCTCCTACAATGAGCAGTTCTTC. It translates to CASSENSIWSSYNEQFF.

The chain couples TRBV7-9 to TRBJ1-2; D possibly corresponds to TRBD1 (5 bases). The length of the CDR3 is 14 residues. V was shortened by 1 base and J by 6 bases, with 12 bases between the two germline ends. Looked up from germline, CDR1 is SEHNR and CDR2 is FQNEAQ (reference sequence). The CDR3 reads CASSLVGGPHGYTF. The CDR3 DNA reads as TGTGCCAGCAGCTTAGTGGGGGGACCTCATGGCTACACCTTC.

The CDR3 nucleotides are TGTGCCAGCAGTGGCGGGACTCGTGAGCAGTTCTTC. As protein: CASSGGTREQFF. V is TRBV6-1 and J is TRBJ2-1, with D possibly matching TRBD2 (6 bases). V was shortened by 4 bases and J by 9 bases, with 10 bases between the two germline ends. The CDR3 runs to 12 residues. Germline loops: CDR1 MNHNS, CDR2 SASEGT.

The chain couples TRBV7-2 to TRBJ1-2, with D hard to call. This CDR3 comprises 14 residues. Germline V gene data show CDR1 as SGHTA and CDR2 as FQGNSA. V was pared by 5 bases and J by 1 base, with 11 bases between. CDR3 region: CASSPVGVNYGYTF. The CDR3 region has the DNA TGTGCCAGCAGCCCGGTCGGGGTTAACTATGGCTACACCTTC.

This clone has only one observation. The chain recombines TRBV7-2 with TRBJ2-7; 10 bases align to TRBD2. V lost 5 bases to trimming and J lost 4 bases; unmatched junction nucleotides: 5. The CDR3 is made up of 14 amino acids. CDR1 and CDR2 (germline): SGHTA, FQGNSA. The CDR3 protein is CASSQTSGAYEQYF. Written as DNA, the CDR3 is TGTGCCAGCAGCCAAACTAGCGGGGCGTACGAGCAGTACTTC.

This clone is a singleton in its sample. CDR3 DNA sequence: TGTGCCAGCAGCCGACGGGGGAACACCGGGGAGCTGTTTTTT. Encoded protein: CASSRRGNTGELFF. This chain connects TRBV14 to TRBJ2-2, with D tentatively TRBD2 (5 bases). The CDR3 has 14 residues. With 4 bases removed from V and 1 base from J, the gap between germline ends came to 7 bases. Germline CDR1 SGHDN, CDR2 FVKESK.

J is TRBJ2-3 and V is TRBV4-1; 11 bases line up with TRBD2. CDR1 MGHRA and CDR2 YSYEKL come from the germline V gene. This CDR3 has 19 amino acids. The trim removed 4 bases at V and 0 bases at J, leaving 12 bases unmatched. The CDR3 sequence: CASSRCAGTSGGSTDTQYF. CDR3 bases: TGCGCCAGCAGCCGATGTGCCGGGACTAGCGGCGGGAGCACAGATACGCAGTATTTT.

The J gene is TRBJ2-7, the V gene TRBV11-3; 10 nucleotides match TRBD2. Trimming at V came to 5 bases and at J to 9 bases, leaving 10 bases not matched to a gene. This CDR3 contains 14 residues. The germline gives CDR1 SGHNT, CDR2 YENEEA. The CDR3 loop reads CASSTSGRGGTQYF. CDR3 coding DNA: TGTGCCAGCAGCACCAGCGGGAGGGGGGGAACGCAGTACTTC.

This chain links TRBV6-5 with TRBJ1-1; D unclear. V lost 8 bases, J lost 3 bases, and 10 bases lay in between. The length of the CDR3 is 12 residues. CDR1 is MNHEY and CDR2 is SVGAGI in the germline V gene. CDR3 coding DNA: TGTGCCAGCGCGGAAACTGACACTGAAGCTTTCTTT. This codes for CASAETDTEAFF.

The V gene is TRBV10-1, the J gene TRBJ2-3; D not resolved. CDR1 is WNHNN and CDR2 is SYGVQD in the germline V gene (reference sequence). Trimming cost V 2 bases and J 7 bases, with 16 bases left between them. This CDR3 has 15 residues. The CDR3 sequence is CASSEAAVVSNTQYF. In nucleotides, the CDR3 is TGCGCCAGCAGTGAGGCGGCAGTGGTTTCAAATACGCAGTATTTT.

This sequence joins TRBV28 and TRBJ1-1; maybe TRBD1 (6 bases). CDR3 size: 12 residues. The V gene lost 8 bases and the J gene lost 6 bases, with 13 bases spanning the gap. Germline V lookup: CDR1 MDHEN, CDR2 SYDVKM. The CDR3 nucleotides are TGTGCCAGCCGCGTGGGGGCCGCTGAAGCTTTCTTT. It specifies CASRVGAAEAFF.

J is TRBJ2-7 and V is TRBV25-1; TRBD1 agrees at 9 bases. V was pared by 2 bases and J by 3 bases, with 11 bases of the junction left unmatched. This CDR3 spans 17 amino acids. Germline CDR1 reads MGHDK; CDR2 reads SYGVNS. CDR3 residues: CASSEPSNRGRFYEQYF. The CDR3 DNA sequence: TGTGCCAGCAGTGAACCGTCGAACAGGGGGCGCTTCTACGAGCAGTACTTC.